Given below is one T cell receptor (beta chain) in context. The target antigen is unknown. This entry comes from a study of PD-1 blockade in classical Hodgkin lymphoma. Profiled with immunoSEQ multiplex PCR; TCRdb holds only in-frame clones, not every one. The data show roughly 100,000 clones, approximately 89% seen once. Study findings and constraints: While CD8+ TCR diversity did not rise significantly by C4D1, CD4+ TCR diversity did. Nivolumab initiation under 1 year post-ASCT meant exclusion.

CDR1 and CDR2 from the germline V gene are MNHEY and SVGAGI. There are 14 residues in the CDR3. V dropped 2 bases and J dropped 8 bases, with 12 bases sitting between them. The time point: cycle 4 day 1 (C4D1), after 6 weeks of nivolumab. All the patients suffered relapse after autologous stem cell transplantation, and brentuximab vedotin exposure differed. Complete response, partial response or progressive disease constituted the best responses recorded. The specimen comprised peripheral blood mononuclear cells (PBMCs), sampled before the fourth cycle of nivolumab. The gene calls are TRBV6-5 and TRBJ1-4, with D perhaps TRBD1 (5 bases). This clonotype was sampled from a human donor with classical Hodgkin lymphoma. For the CDR3, the DNA is TGTGCCAGCAGTTACGGGGGGATCGGGGAAAAACTGTTTTTT. Translating it yields CASSYGGIGEKLFF.